This is a list of T cell receptor beta chains from one sample in a study of T cells in Graves' hyperthyroidism and ophthalmopathy. In TCRdb, the multiplex PCR reads were re-called with MiXCR into one record per CDR3 protein. The sample yields hundreds of thousands of distinct CDR3 sequences, more than 30% seen once. Sequencing was carried out using blood. Receptors originate from a man aged 18-30 years with Graves' hyperthyroidism. CDR3s include the opening cysteine and the closing phenylalanine or tryptophan. The D gene is left open where the match is weak. Size tells how often a clone was seen (once, few, many) or the class of an expanded clone, and some rows leave it out.

>TRBV7-2|many|.|TRBJ1-3
TGTGCCAGCAGCTTAGTCTCAACCTCTGGAAACACCATATATTTT
CASSLVSTSGNTIYF
>TRBV9|.|.|TRBJ2-5
TGTGCCAGCAGCGACGGGACGGGGACAACGATAGAGACCCAGTACTTC
CASSDGTGTTIETQYF
>TRBV29-1|.|.|TRBJ2-2
TGCAGCGTTGCAGGCCGGGACGGGGAGCTGTTTTTT
CSVAGRDGELFF
>TRBV7-6|.|.|TRBJ2-3
TGTGCCAGCAGCTTCAAGGGCCCAGATACGCAGTATTTT
CASSFKGPDTQYF
>TRBV10-2|.|.|TRBJ2-3
TGCGCCAGCAAAAATCGGACTATGGATACGCAGTATTTT
CASKNRTMDTQYF
>TRBV5-1|few|.|TRBJ1-1
TGCGCCAGCAGCTTACGCTACAGGGAGACGAGCACTGAAGCTTTCTTT
CASSLRYRETSTEAFF
>TRBV7-9|few|.|TRBJ2-2
TGTGCCAGCAGCTTAGTGGGGCCCGGGGAGCTGTTTTTT
CASSLVGPGELFF
>TRBV19|.|TRBD1|TRBJ1-1
TGTGCCAGTAGTATACGGGACAGGTCCTGGTCTTTCTTT
CASSIRDRSWSFF
>TRBV12-3/TRBV12-4|.|.|TRBJ2-3
TGTGCCAGCAGCTCTAGGGGGGGGACAGATACGCAGTATTTT
CASSSRGGTDTQYF
>TRBV9|.|TRBD2|TRBJ2-2
TGTGCCAGCAGCCATCGACTAGCGGGAGAGAACACCGGGGAGCTGTTTTTT
CASSHRLAGENTGELFF
>TRBV5-8|.|.|TRBJ1-1
TGCGCCAGCAGCGAAACTCCAGGGGCCGGCCTGATCAACACTGAAGCTTTCTTT
CASSETPGAGLINTEAFF
>TRBV5-1|many|.|TRBJ1-1
TGCGCCAGCAGCTTGGTAGCAGGGGACGCTTTCTTT
CASSLVAGDAFF
>TRBV12-3/TRBV12-4|few|TRBD2|TRBJ2-5
TGTGCCAGCAGTTTAGTGGTGACTTCGGGGGGGACCCAGTACTTC
CASSLVVTSGGTQYF
>TRBV19|many|.|TRBJ1-4
TGTGCCAGTATGGGACTAGGGGAAAAACTGTTTTTT
CASMGLGEKLFF
>TRBV7-2|.|TRBD2|TRBJ2-7
TGTGTCAGCAGCTTCGGACTAGCGGGAGGTTTCTACGAGCAGTACTTC
CVSSFGLAGGFYEQYF
>TRBV7-3|.|.|TRBJ2-7
TGTGCCAGCAGCTTAGGGCAGGGAGTATTGTACGAGCAGTACTTC
CASSLGQGVLYEQYF
>TRBV7-2|few|.|TRBJ1-1
TGCGCCAGCAGCCAAGATAGTGAAGGGGAAGCTTTCTTT
CASSQDSEGEAFF
>TRBV7-9|.|.|TRBJ2-6
TGTGCCAGCAGTTACGAGGGTTCGACTGGGGCCAACGTCCTGACTTTC
CASSYEGSTGANVLTF
>TRBV7-6|.|TRBD1|TRBJ1-1
TGTGCCAGCAGCTTACAGATCTCAGGGGGCACTGAAGCTTTCTTT
CASSLQISGGTEAFF
>TRBV12-3/TRBV12-4|once|TRBD2|TRBJ2-5
TGTGCCAGCAGTCCCGGGACTAGCGGGAAGACGGAGACCCAGTACTTC
CASSPGTSGKTETQYF
>TRBV20-1|.|.|TRBJ1-1
TGCAGTGCTAGACCGGGACGGTCTCTAAACACTGAAGCTTTCTTT
CSARPGRSLNTEAFF
>TRBV12-3/TRBV12-4|few|TRBD1|TRBJ1-2
TGTGCCAGCAGCCAAGTGGACAGGGGGCGGAGTGGCTACACCTTC
CASSQVDRGRSGYTF
>TRBV29-1|.|TRBD1|TRBJ1-6
TGCAGCGTACAGGGGAATTCACCCCTCCACTTT
CSVQGNSPLHF
>TRBV25-1|.|.|TRBJ1-6
TGTGCCAGCAGCGCTGACCATAATTCACCCCTCCACTTT
CASSADHNSPLHF
>TRBV5-1|.|.|TRBJ2-5
TGCGCCAGCAGCCCTTCGATCCCCCCGGGACGCCAAGAGACCCAGTACTTC
CASSPSIPPGRQETQYF
>TRBV29-1|.|.|TRBJ2-2
TGCAGCCCCGGGTCCCAGAACACCGGGGAGCTGTTTTTT
CSPGSQNTGELFF
>TRBV7-8|.|.|TRBJ1-3
TGCGCCAGCAGCCGCGGATGGGAGGGAGGGACTGGAAACACCATATATTTT
CASSRGWEGGTGNTIYF
>TRBV5-6|.|TRBD1|TRBJ1-6
TGTGCCAGCAGCCTGGGACAGTTTAATTCACCCCTCCACTTT
CASSLGQFNSPLHF
>TRBV6-6|few|.|TRBJ1-1
TGTGCCAGCACCCGACAGAACGTTGGCACTGAAGCTTTCTTT
CASTRQNVGTEAFF
>TRBV19|.|.|TRBJ1-1
TGTGCCAGTACAAAATCAGGCTCGGGGACTGAAGCTTTCTTT
CASTKSGSGTEAFF
>TRBV10-1|many|TRBD2|TRBJ2-5
TGCGCCAGCAGTGAAGGGACTAGCGGGGGGCACGAGACCCAGTACTTC
CASSEGTSGGHETQYF
>TRBV20-1|few|.|TRBJ2-5
TGCAGTGAAGGCGATATGCTCTCCAGGCTTTCGGAGACCCAGTACTTC
CSEGDMLSRLSETQYF
>TRBV7-2|few|.|TRBJ1-4
TGTGCCAGCAGCGCTAGAGGGAGAAAACTGTTTTTT
CASSARGRKLFF
>TRBV19|.|.|TRBJ2-7
TGTGCCAGTAGTATAGAAGGCGGGGTGGGGTCCTACGAGCAGTACTTC
CASSIEGGVGSYEQYF
>TRBV7-8|.|.|TRBJ1-1
TGTGCCAGCAGCGGGGGGCCTTCGAACACTGAAGCTTTCTTT
CASSGGPSNTEAFF
>TRBV19|.|TRBD1|TRBJ1-2
TGTGCTTGGGACAGGGGGGATGGCTACACCTTC
CAWDRGDGYTF
>TRBV20-1|.|.|TRBJ1-1
TGCAGTGCTAGAGAGATAGAGGGTTGGGTGAACACTGAAGCTTTCTTT
CSAREIEGWVNTEAFF
>TRBV7-2|.|.|TRBJ2-7
TGTGCCAGCAGCCACGAGGGGGACCACTACGAGCAGTACTTC
CASSHEGDHYEQYF
>TRBV3-1|.|TRBD1|TRBJ1-6
TGTGCCAGCAGCCAAACTTGGACAGGGGATTCACCCCTCCACTTT
CASSQTWTGDSPLHF
>TRBV10-3|.|TRBD1|TRBJ2-5
TGTGCCATCAGTGAGACAGGGGGGCCAGAAGAGACCCAGTACTTC
CAISETGGPEETQYF
>TRBV4-2|.|TRBD2|TRBJ2-7
TGTGCCAGCAGCCCGTCTCGCCTAGCGGACCCCCCCGAAAGGCAGTACTTC
CASSPSRLADPPERQYF
>TRBV7-9|many|TRBD1|TRBJ1-2
TGCGCCAGCAGCTCCGGGACAGGGTCCGGCTACACCTTC
CASSSGTGSGYTF
>TRBV2|many|.|TRBJ1-4
TGTGCCAGCAGTGATCAAGGACAGCCTAATGAAAAACTGTTTTTT
CASSDQGQPNEKLFF
>TRBV7-9|.|TRBD2|TRBJ2-5
TGTGCCAGCAGCTCTGGACTAGCCCCAGGGACCCAGTACTTC
CASSSGLAPGTQYF
>TRBV12-3/TRBV12-4|many|.|TRBJ2-6
TGTGCCAGCAGTCCTGAGGGGCTCGGGGCCAACGTCCTGACTTTC
CASSPEGLGANVLTF
>TRBV24-1|.|.|TRBJ1-2
TGTGCCACCAGTGACGCCGGAGGCTCTGGAAACACCATATATGGCTACACCTTC
CATSDAGGSGNTIYGYTF
>TRBV7-9|.|.|TRBJ2-3
TGTGCCAGCAGCCCGACGTTGGACAGAGGGGGAGCAGATACGCAGTATTTT
CASSPTLDRGGADTQYF
>TRBV4-1|many|.|TRBJ1-2
TGCGCCAGCAGCCAAGTGCCGGCTTTACTCGCCACCTTC
CASSQVPALLATF
>TRBV20-1|.|.|TRBJ2-2
TGCAGTGCTGGCAGGAACACCGGGGAGCTGTTTTTT
CSAGRNTGELFF
>TRBV4-1|.|.|TRBJ1-5
TGCGCCAGCAGCCAAGGGGAAGGCGGGCCCGATCTCCCCCAGCATTTT
CASSQGEGGPDLPQHF
>TRBV6-1|.|TRBD2|TRBJ2-5
TGTGCCAGCAAGGAGCGGGGTGGAGAGACCCAGTACTTC
CASKERGGETQYF
>TRBV9|many|.|TRBJ1-1
TGTGCCAGCAGCGTAGAGGGACACATGAACACTGAAGCTTTCTTT
CASSVEGHMNTEAFF
>TRBV25-1|once|.|TRBJ2-2
TGTGCTAGACGGACCAGACTCACGGCCTACACCGGGGAGCTGTTTTTT
CARRTRLTAYTGELFF
>TRBV10-3|.|.|TRBJ2-2
TGTGCCATACCGGGAGTGGCGTCGGGGGAGCTGTTTTTT
CAIPGVASGELFF